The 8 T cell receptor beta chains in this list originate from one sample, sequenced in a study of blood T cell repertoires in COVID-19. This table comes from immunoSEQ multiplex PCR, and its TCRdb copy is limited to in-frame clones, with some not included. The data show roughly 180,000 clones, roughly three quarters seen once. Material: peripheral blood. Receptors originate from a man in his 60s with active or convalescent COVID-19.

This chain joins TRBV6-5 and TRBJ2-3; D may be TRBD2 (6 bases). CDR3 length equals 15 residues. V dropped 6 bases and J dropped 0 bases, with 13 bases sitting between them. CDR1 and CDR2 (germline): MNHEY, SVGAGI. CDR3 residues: CASSSLSGSTDTQYF. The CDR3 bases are TGTGCCAGCAGCTCACTCAGCGGGAGCACAGATACGCAGTATTTT.

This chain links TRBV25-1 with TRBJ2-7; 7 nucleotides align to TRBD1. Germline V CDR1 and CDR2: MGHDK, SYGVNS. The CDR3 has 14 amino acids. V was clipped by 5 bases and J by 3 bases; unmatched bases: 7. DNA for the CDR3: TGTGCCAGCAGTAGGGGACAGCCTTTCTACGAGCAGTACTTC. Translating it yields CASSRGQPFYEQYF.

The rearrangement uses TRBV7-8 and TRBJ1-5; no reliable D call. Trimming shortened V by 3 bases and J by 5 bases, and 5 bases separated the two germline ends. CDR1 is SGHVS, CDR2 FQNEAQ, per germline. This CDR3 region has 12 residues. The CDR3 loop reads CASSFLDQPQHF. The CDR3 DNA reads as TGTGCCAGCAGCTTCCTTGATCAGCCCCAGCATTTT.

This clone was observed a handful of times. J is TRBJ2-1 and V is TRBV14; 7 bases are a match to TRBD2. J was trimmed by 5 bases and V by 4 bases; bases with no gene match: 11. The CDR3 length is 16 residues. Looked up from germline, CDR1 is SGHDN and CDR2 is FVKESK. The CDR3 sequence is CASSRLRGGANNEQFF. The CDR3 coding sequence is TGTGCCAGCAGCCGCCTACGCGGGGGAGCCAACAATGAGCAGTTCTTC.

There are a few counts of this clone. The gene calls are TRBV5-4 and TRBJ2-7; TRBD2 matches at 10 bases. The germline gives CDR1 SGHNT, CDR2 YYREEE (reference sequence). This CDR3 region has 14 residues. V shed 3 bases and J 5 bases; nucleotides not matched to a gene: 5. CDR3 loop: CASSSPGTSDEQYF. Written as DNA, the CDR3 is TGTGCCAGCAGCTCCCCCGGGACTAGCGACGAGCAGTACTTC.

In DNA form, the CDR3 reads TGTGCCAGCAGCCTGGGGGGGTTACAGCCCCAGCATTTT. Translation: CASSLGGLQPQHF. The rearrangement links TRBV9 to TRBJ1-5, with D tentatively TRBD1 (5 bases). The CDR3 consists of 13 residues. Germline V lookup: CDR1 SGDLS, CDR2 YYNGEE. The germline V and J ends were trimmed by 4 bases and 7 bases, with 12 bases remaining between them. The variable domain in full, completed from reference TRBV9 and TRBJ1-5, reads DSGVTQTPKHLITATGQRVTLRCSPRSGDLSVYWYQQSLDQGLQFLIQYYNGEERAKGNILERFSAQQFPDLHSELNLSSLELGDSALYFCASSLGGLQPQHFGDGTRLSIL.

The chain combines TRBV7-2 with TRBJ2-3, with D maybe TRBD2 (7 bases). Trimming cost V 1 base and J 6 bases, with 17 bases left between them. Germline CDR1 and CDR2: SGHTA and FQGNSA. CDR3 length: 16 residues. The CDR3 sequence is CASSLVGGLKVDTQYF. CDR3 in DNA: TGTGCCAGCAGCTTAGTGGGGGGGCTCAAAGTGGATACGCAGTATTTT.

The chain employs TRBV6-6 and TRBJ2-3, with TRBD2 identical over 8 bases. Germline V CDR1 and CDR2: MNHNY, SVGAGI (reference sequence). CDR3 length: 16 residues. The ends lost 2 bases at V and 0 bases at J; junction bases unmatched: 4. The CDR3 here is CASSYRRGGSTDTQYF. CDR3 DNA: TGTGCCAGCAGTTACCGCCGGGGGGGCAGCACAGATACGCAGTATTTT.